This T cell receptor beta chain was found in a study of cytomegalovirus exposure and HLA in healthy donors. The PCR employed 60 Vbeta primers together with 13 Jbeta primers. TCRdb's copy holds only in-frame clones and misses some; the assay was immunoSEQ multiplex PCR. This table holds around 230,000 clones, approximately 79% found once. The CDR3 loop spans 13 amino acids. V shed 0 bases and J shed 5 bases, with 10 bases lying between them. Germline lookup yields CDR1 GTSNPN and CDR2 SVGIG (reference sequence). The sequenced material came from PBMCs. The rearrangement joins TRBV30 to TRBJ2-5; D might be TRBD1 (6 bases). This TCR was recovered from a male donor in good health and CMV-seronegative. This CDR3 is CAWSVAGEETQYF. In nucleotides, the CDR3 is TGTGCCTGGAGTGTGGCAGGGGAGGAGACCCAGTACTTC.